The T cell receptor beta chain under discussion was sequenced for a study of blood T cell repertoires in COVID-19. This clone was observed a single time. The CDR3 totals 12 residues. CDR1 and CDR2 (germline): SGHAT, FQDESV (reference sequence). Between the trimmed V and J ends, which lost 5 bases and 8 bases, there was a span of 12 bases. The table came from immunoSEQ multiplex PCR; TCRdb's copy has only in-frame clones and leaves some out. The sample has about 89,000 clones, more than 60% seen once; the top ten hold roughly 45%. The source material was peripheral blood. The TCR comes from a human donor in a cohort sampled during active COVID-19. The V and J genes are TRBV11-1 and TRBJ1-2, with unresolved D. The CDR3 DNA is TGTGCCAGCAGCACGCTCGGGTTGGGCTACACCTTC. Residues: CASSTLGLGYTF.